These 29 T cell receptor beta chains were sequenced from one sample in a study of T cell responses to AZD1222 COVID-19 vaccine. Measured with immunoSEQ multiplex PCR; TCRdb has only the in-frame clones, and not every one. The sample carries about 270,000 clones, 85% to 95% recorded once. The material sequenced was peripheral blood, taken 28 days after the second AZD1222 dose. The receptors come from an adult who received the AZD1222 COVID-19 vaccine.

The chain employs TRBV9 and TRBJ2-1, with 14 bases lining up with TRBD2. This CDR3 contains 17 residues. The V segment lost 4 bases and the J segment 3 bases; nucleotides outside the gene matches: 6. The germline gives CDR1 SGDLS, CDR2 YYNGEE. As DNA, the CDR3 is TGTGCCAGCAGCACGACTAGCGGGAGGGGGAGCTACAATGAGCAGTTCTTC. It translates to CASSTTSGRGSYNEQFF.

The chain couples TRBV10-1 to TRBJ2-5; 7 bases are shared with TRBD1. Germline-derived CDR1 and CDR2 are WNHNN and SYGVQD (reference sequence). Trimming at V came to 5 bases and at J to 0 bases, leaving 3 bases not matched to a gene. CDR3 size: 14 residues. The CDR3 nucleotides are TGCGCCAGCAGTCGCACAGGGGACCAAGAGACCCAGTACTTC. Its translation: CASSRTGDQETQYF.

CDR3 in amino acids: CASSTKDGGGAFF. The DNA of the CDR3 is TGTGCCAGCTCCACTAAGGACGGGGGTGGAGCTTTCTTT. The rearrangement uses TRBV18 and TRBJ1-1; a weak D match, TRBD1 (5 bases). Trimming removed 6 bases from V and 10 bases from J, with 18 bases in between. The CDR3 has 13 amino acids. Per germline, CDR1 KGHSH and CDR2 LQKENI. Together with reference TRBV18 and TRBJ1-1, the CDR3 gives the full variable domain: NAGVMQNPRHLVRRRGQEARLRCSPMKGHSHVYWYRQLPEEGLKFMVYLQKENIIDESGMPKERFSAEFPKEGPSILRIQQVVRGDSAAYFCASSTKDGGGAFFGQGTRLTVV.

This clone is a singleton in its sample. The rearrangement links TRBV2 to TRBJ2-1; 9 positions match TRBD1. Germline V lookup: CDR1 SNHLY, CDR2 FYNNEI. The V segment lost 4 bases and the J segment 5 bases; nucleotides outside the gene matches: 3. The CDR3 extends over 14 amino acids. CDR3 amino acids: CASSAGTGNNEQFF. CDR3 bases: TGTGCCAGCAGTGCCGGGACAGGGAACAATGAGCAGTTCTTC.

The count of this clone is one. The V gene is TRBV24-1, the J gene TRBJ2-4; D might be TRBD2 (6 bases). This CDR3 is built from 14 residues. Trimming took off 1 base at V and 4 bases at J, with 7 bases between the two ends. The germline V gene encodes CDR1 KGHDR and CDR2 SFDVKD. CDR3 protein: CATSDFGGKNIQYF. The CDR3 DNA follows: TGTGCCACCAGTGATTTTGGGGGGAAAAACATTCAGTACTTC.

The rearrangement joins TRBV7-8 to TRBJ2-5, with TRBD1 identical over 7 bases. With V trimmed by 0 bases and J by 1 base, 2 bases remained unmatched. The CDR3 is 15 amino acids. CDR1 and CDR2 (germline): SGHVS, FQNEAQ. The chain's CDR3 is CASSLAAGGQETQYF. Here the CDR3 DNA reads TGTGCCAGCAGCTTAGCGGCAGGGGGCCAAGAGACCCAGTACTTC.

The chain is built from TRBV9 and TRBJ1-2; D gene uncertain. V was trimmed by 1 base and J by 7 bases, leaving 14 bases between them. This CDR3 contains 14 residues. Germline values: CDR1 SGDLS, CDR2 YYNGEE. The CDR3 region is CASSVQDLRIGYTF. DNA for the CDR3: TGTGCCAGCAGCGTACAGGACCTACGTATTGGCTACACCTTC.

CDR3 in amino acids: CASSSGTLKGYTF. The CDR3 DNA follows: TGTGCCAGCAGCTCGGGGACATTGAAAGGCTACACCTTC. This chain connects TRBV7-9 to TRBJ1-2; tentatively, D is TRBD1 (6 bases). CDR3 length: 13 residues. Germline V gives CDR1 SEHNR, CDR2 FQNEAQ (reference sequence). The ends were cut back, 4 bases at V and 8 bases at J, with 14 bases in the middle.

The chain carries TRBV7-9 and TRBJ1-3; 9 positions match TRBD1. V trimming: 5 bases; J trimming: 4 bases; junction bases outside the gene matches: 9. The CDR3 runs 16 residues. The V gene's germline CDR1 is SEHNR and CDR2 FQNEAQ (reference sequence). Written as DNA, the CDR3 is TGTGCCAGCAGCCTCAAGACAGGGGGTCCCGGAAACACCATATATTTT. Protein sequence: CASSLKTGGPGNTIYF.

The chain carries TRBV10-3 and TRBJ2-1; TRBD1 matches 10 bases. J lost 2 bases, V lost 7 bases, and 8 bases had no gene match. Germline CDR1 is ENHRY and CDR2 is SYGVKD. CDR3 length equals 16 residues. The CDR3 is CAINPGTGDPYNEQFF. The CDR3 DNA is TGTGCCATCAACCCCGGGACAGGGGACCCCTACAATGAGCAGTTCTTC.

V and J are TRBV5-1 and TRBJ2-3; D is unclear. Germline CDR1 and CDR2: SGHRS and YFSETQ. CDR3 size: 16 residues. The ends were cut back, 4 bases at V and 2 bases at J, with 17 bases in the middle. The CDR3 region is CASSLGPGLYTDTQYF. The CDR3 DNA sequence: TGCGCCAGCAGCCTCGGCCCGGGCCTATACACAGATACGCAGTATTTT.

CDR3: CASSQVAGKELFF. CDR3 bases: TGTGCCAGCAGCCAAGTTGCAGGGAAAGAACTGTTTTTT. The chain links TRBV4-2 to TRBJ1-4; possible D gene TRBD1, 5 bases. Germline loops: CDR1 LGHNA, CDR2 YNFKEQ. This CDR3 comprises 13 residues. The V and J ends lost 1 base and 12 bases respectively, with 12 bases between them.

This chain joins TRBV2 and TRBJ2-1, with 7 bases aligning to TRBD2. The germline V gene has CDR1 SNHLY and CDR2 FYNNEI. This CDR3 comprises 15 residues. V was pared by 1 base and J by 2 bases, with 2 bases of the junction left unmatched. DNA of the CDR3: TGTGCCAGCAGTGAAGAACGGGGGGCCTACAATGAGCAGTTCTTC. It is translated as CASSEERGAYNEQFF.

The J gene is TRBJ1-3, the V gene TRBV28; D uncertain. V was trimmed by 1 base and J by 6 bases, leaving 16 bases between them. Germline V gives CDR1 MDHEN, CDR2 SYDVKM. There are 16 residues in the CDR3. The CDR3 DNA follows: TGTGCCAGCAGTTTATCCGCAGGAAGGAATGTAAACACCATATATTTT. Translation gives CASSLSAGRNVNTIYF.

The V gene is TRBV5-1, the J gene TRBJ1-2; no definite D call. Germline loops: CDR1 SGHRS, CDR2 YFSETQ. CDR3 size: 13 residues. Trimming removed 1 base at V and 4 bases at J, with 8 bases between. CDR3 region: CASSLKTSYGYTF. The CDR3 region has the DNA TGCGCCAGCAGCTTGAAGACTTCCTATGGCTACACCTTC.

The chain couples TRBV4-1 to TRBJ1-1; D unresolved. The V gene's germline CDR1 is MGHRA and CDR2 YSYEKL. Trimming took off 8 bases at V and 1 base at J, with 14 bases between the two ends. CDR3 length: 14 amino acids. In DNA, the CDR3 is TGCGCCAGCTCTATACCCGGGGAGAACACTGAAGCTTTCTTT. It encodes CASSIPGENTEAFF.

The chain recombines TRBV7-9 with TRBJ1-2; D gene uncertain. Germline loops: CDR1 SEHNR, CDR2 FQNEAQ (reference sequence). This CDR3 contains 14 residues. Trimming cost V 1 base and J 4 bases, with 10 bases left between them. CDR3 region: CASSLGTGGYGYTF. The CDR3 nucleotides are TGTGCCAGCAGCTTAGGGACCGGTGGCTATGGCTACACCTTC.

The chain has TRBV4-2 and TRBJ1-2; the D is unclear. Germline V lookup: CDR1 LGHNA, CDR2 YNFKEQ. This CDR3 is 11 amino acids long. The germline V and J ends were trimmed by 5 bases and 8 bases, with 9 bases remaining between them. The CDR3 here is CASSSAGGYTF. DNA for the CDR3: TGTGCCAGCAGCTCGGCGGGGGGCTACACCTTC.

The genes are TRBV3-1 (or the pseudogene TRBV3-2) and TRBJ2-1; a weak D match, TRBD2 (5 bases). V lost 3 bases, J lost 9 bases, and 15 bases lay in between. The CDR3 runs 14 residues. Germline-derived CDR1 and CDR2 are LGHDT and YNNKEL (reference sequence). CDR3 coding DNA: TGTGCCAGCAGCCATGGAAGGGCGGGTAGTGAGCAGTTCTTC. This translates into CASSHGRAGSEQFF.

V gene TRBV6-5 combines with J gene TRBJ1-4; maybe TRBD1 (5 bases). This CDR3 spans 14 amino acids. The germline CDR1 and CDR2 sequences are MNHEY and SVGAGI. Trimming pared 6 bases from V and 2 bases from J, leaving 10 bases between. The CDR3 here is CASSQPGTNEKLFF. The CDR3 nucleotides read TGTGCCAGCAGCCAACCAGGGACTAATGAAAAACTGTTTTTT.

The J gene is TRBJ2-7, the V gene TRBV18; 8 nucleotides match TRBD1. The CDR3 consists of 14 residues. The germline CDR1 and CDR2 sequences are KGHSH and LQKENI. Trimming at V came to 3 bases and at J to 6 bases, leaving 7 bases not matched to a gene. The CDR3 DNA follows: TGTGCCAGCTCACCGGACAGGGCCTCCGGCGAGCAGTACTTC. This sequence encodes CASSPDRASGEQYF.

CDR3 sequence (DNA): TGTGCCACTAAGACAGTGGGCAGTGGAGCTTTCTTT. As protein: CATKTVGSGAFF. This rearrangement joins TRBV12-3 or TRBV12-4 to TRBJ1-1; tentative D call: TRBD1 (5 bases). Trimming removed 10 bases at V and 10 bases at J, with 19 bases between. The CDR3 is 12 residues long.

This clone was seen a single time. The chain's CDR3 is CSAIQGVYGYTF. Written as DNA, the CDR3 is TGCAGCGCGATACAGGGGGTGTATGGCTACACCTTC. The chain recombines TRBV29-1 with TRBJ1-2; TRBD1 aligns across 8 bases. Germline CDR1 is SQVTM and CDR2 is ANQGSEA. This CDR3 is built from 12 residues. With V trimmed by 7 bases and J by 5 bases, 6 bases remained unmatched.

This clone was seen just once. As DNA, the CDR3 is TGTGCCAGCAGACCCCCGACTTACTCTGGAAACACCATATATTTT. Translated, it gives CASRPPTYSGNTIYF. This chain links TRBV28 with TRBJ1-3; D remains unclear. Trimming took 6 bases from V and 0 from J, leaving 12 bases between them. The CDR3 totals 15 residues. The germline V gene has CDR1 MDHEN and CDR2 SYDVKM.

This chain joins TRBV15 and TRBJ2-5; 14 positions match TRBD2. The germline V gene has CDR1 LNHNV and CDR2 YYDKDF (reference sequence). Unmatched junction bases numbered 7, after V lost 3 bases and J lost 7 bases. This CDR3 region has 16 residues. The CDR3 coding sequence is TGTGCCACCAGCAGGGGACTAGCGGGAGCCCCGGGGACCCAGTACTTC. The encoded protein is CATSRGLAGAPGTQYF.

The J gene is TRBJ2-1, the V gene TRBV19; D not certain. V lost 9 bases, J lost 10 bases, and 7 bases lay in between. This CDR3 spans 9 amino acids. Per germline, CDR1 LNHDA and CDR2 SQIVND (reference sequence). Written as DNA, the CDR3 is TGTGCCAGCGGAGCCGAGCAGTTCTTC. Amino acid sequence: CASGAEQFF.

The rearrangement joins TRBV28 to TRBJ1-4; 7 nucleotides align to TRBD1. With V trimmed by 7 bases and J by 7 bases, 18 bases remained unmatched. In germline, CDR1 is MDHEN, CDR2 SYDVKM. The CDR3 length is 17 residues. The DNA of the CDR3 is TGTGCCAGCACCCCTGGGACAGTGTGGGTTCCAATTGAAAAACTGTTTTTT. Its translation is CASTPGTVWVPIEKLFF.

The chain links TRBV28 to TRBJ1-2; D call uncertain. Germline CDR1 is MDHEN and CDR2 is SYDVKM. The V end was cut by 2 bases, the J end by 5 bases, with 9 bases between. The CDR3 has 13 residues. CDR3: CASSLRMEYGYTF. The CDR3 DNA follows: TGTGCCAGCAGTTTACGTATGGAGTATGGCTACACCTTC.

V and J are TRBV11-3 and TRBJ2-3; D unclear. The CDR3 covers 12 residues. The V and J ends lost 5 bases and 1 base respectively, with 4 bases between them. CDR1 is SGHNT, CDR2 YENEEA, per germline. The CDR3: CASSRGTDTQYF. Here the CDR3 DNA reads TGTGCCAGCAGCCGCGGCACAGATACGCAGTATTTT.